This passage covers 20 T cell receptor beta chains from one sample sequenced in a study of blood T cell repertoires in COVID-19. Sequencing used immunoSEQ multiplex PCR; TCRdb keeps in-frame clones, though not all of them. The sample carries 220,000 or so clones, about 85% recorded once. The sequencing input was peripheral blood. These receptors all stem from a woman aged 50 to 65 with COVID-19, enrolled during active disease.

The J gene is TRBJ2-6, the V gene TRBV6-6; D might be TRBD1 (5 bases). Germline V gene lookup returns CDR1 MNHNY and CDR2 SVGAGI (reference sequence). V gave up 5 bases and J gave up 0 bases, with 14 bases separating them. This CDR3 region has 17 residues. The CDR3 sequence: CASSRQSTSSGANVLTF. The CDR3 nucleotides read TGTGCCAGCAGTCGACAGTCCACAAGCTCTGGGGCCAACGTCCTGACTTTC.

As concerns this clone: The same CDR3 can be traced to other DNA sequences in this sample. The gene calls are TRBV18 and TRBJ1-1; D is uncertain. The germline V and J ends were trimmed by 6 bases and 1 base, with 6 bases remaining between them. Germline lookup yields CDR1 KGHSH and CDR2 LQKENI. The CDR3 spans 12 residues. In DNA form, the CDR3 reads TGTGCCAGCTCTTCAGGGAACACTGAAGCTTTCTTT. It specifies CASSSGNTEAFF.

This clone was detected only once. Other DNA sequences of this sample code for an identical CDR3. The genes are TRBV7-2 and TRBJ1-1; TRBD1 agrees at 8 bases. V shed 1 base, J shed 5 bases, and the junction held 0 bases outside the gene matches. There are 13 residues in the CDR3. Germline values: CDR1 SGHTA, CDR2 FQGNSA. CDR3 in DNA: TGTGCCAGCAGCTTAGACAGGGGGACTGAAGCTTTCTTT. Its protein product is CASSLDRGTEAFF.

The rearrangement links TRBV10-3 to TRBJ2-7; 7 positions match TRBD2. The germline V gene encodes CDR1 ENHRY and CDR2 SYGVKD. This CDR3 spans 16 amino acids. V gave up 6 bases and J gave up 2 bases; unmatched junction bases: 13. CDR3 nucleotides: TGTGCCATCAGCGAAACTGGGGAGGGAAGGCCCTACGAGCAGTACTTC. This encodes CAISETGEGRPYEQYF.

In its sample, this clone is medium-sized (0.01 to 0.1%). The CDR3 spells CASSSTGALSYGYTF. The CDR3 nucleotides are TGTGCCAGCAGCAGTACAGGGGCCCTTTCCTATGGCTACACCTTC. V usage is TRBV7-9 and J usage is TRBJ1-2, with 7 bases that match TRBD1. The V and J ends lost 5 bases and 4 bases, in that order; junction bases with no gene match: 10. CDR3 length: 15 amino acids. In germline, CDR1 is SEHNR, CDR2 FQNEAQ (reference sequence).

The genes are TRBV7-2 and TRBJ2-1; 11 bases agree with TRBD2. This CDR3 contains 15 residues. Germline V CDR1 and CDR2: SGHTA, FQGNSA. The V segment lost 6 bases and the J segment 4 bases; nucleotides outside the gene matches: 5. CDR3 residues: CASSSGTSGYNEQFF. For the CDR3, the DNA is TGTGCCAGCAGTTCCGGGACTAGCGGTTACAATGAGCAGTTCTTC.

The J gene is TRBJ2-3, the V gene TRBV11-2; TRBD2 matches at 10 bases. V lost 5 bases to trimming and J lost 1 base; unmatched junction nucleotides: 3. Germline lookup yields CDR1 SGHAT and CDR2 FQNNGV. The CDR3 sequence is 15 residues long. The CDR3, as DNA: TGTGCCAGCAGCCTCGGGACTAGCGGCACAGATACGCAGTATTTT. The encoded protein is CASSLGTSGTDTQYF.

This rearrangement joins TRBV6-5 to TRBJ1-2, with a tentative D call TRBD1 (6 bases). Looked up from germline, CDR1 is MNHEY and CDR2 is SVGAGI. The CDR3 consists of 14 residues. The germline V and J ends were trimmed by 8 bases and 2 bases, with 15 bases remaining between them. CDR3: CASRYRELNYGYTF. CDR3 coding DNA: TGTGCCAGCCGCTACAGGGAGCTGAACTATGGCTACACCTTC.

This chain links TRBV30 with TRBJ2-7, with D possibly TRBD1 on 5 matching bases. Per the germline V gene, CDR1 is GTSNPN and CDR2 is SVGIG (reference sequence). Trimming stripped 4 bases from V and 6 bases from J, with 16 bases between. This CDR3 has 13 residues. CDR3 loop: CAWNRIQGGEQYF. CDR3 bases: TGTGCCTGGAACAGAATCCAGGGTGGCGAGCAGTACTTC. The full variable domain, its missing parts supplied by reference TRBV30 and TRBJ2-7, is SQTIHQWPATLVQPVGSPLSLECTVEGTSNPNLYWYRQAAGRGLQLLFYSVGIGQISSEVPQNLSASRPQDRQFILSSKKLLLSDSGFYLCAWNRIQGGEQYFGPGTRLTVT.

About this clone itself: The same CDR3 is also encoded by other DNA sequences in this sample. V is TRBV5-1 and J is TRBJ2-5; 8 bases fit TRBD1. The germline V gene has CDR1 SGHRS and CDR2 YFSETQ. The CDR3 is 14 residues long. J lost 3 bases, V lost 3 bases, and 4 bases had no gene match. This chain's CDR3 is CASSSGQGKETQYF. The CDR3 DNA is TGCGCCAGCAGCTCTGGACAGGGCAAAGAGACCCAGTACTTC.

This clone occurred a few times. V usage is TRBV10-2 and J usage is TRBJ2-7, with D possibly matching TRBD1 (5 bases). V was clipped by 6 bases and J by 6 bases, with 15 bases between them. Germline assignment: CDR1 WSHSY and CDR2 SAAADI. The CDR3 length is 13 residues. Here the CDR3 reads CASRADSSGEQYV. The CDR3 nucleotides are TGCGCCAGCAGGGCCGACAGTTCTGGCGAGCAGTACGTC.

The rearrangement links TRBV3-1 (or the pseudogene TRBV3-2) to TRBJ2-3; 16 bases align to TRBD2. The CDR3 has 18 amino acids. From germline, CDR1 is LGHDT and CDR2 YNNKEL (reference sequence). With 0 bases clipped from V and 2 bases from J, the junction kept 2 bases outside the gene matches. The CDR3 nucleotides are TGTGCCAGCAGCCAAGAGGGACTAGCGGGGGGGATCACAGATACGCAGTATTTT. This encodes CASSQEGLAGGITDTQYF.

The chain has TRBV7-9 and TRBJ1-5; 10 bases agree with TRBD1. The J segment lost 2 bases and the V segment lost 4 bases, leaving 2 bases of the junction unmatched. Germline V gives CDR1 SEHNR, CDR2 FQNEAQ (reference sequence). This CDR3 region has 15 residues. The CDR3, as DNA: TGTGCCAGCAGCTCGACAGGGGGCGGCAATCAGCCCCAGCATTTT. Translating gives CASSSTGGGNQPQHF.

This rearrangement joins TRBV27 to TRBJ2-7; no clear D. Germline V gene lookup returns CDR1 MNHEY and CDR2 SMNVEV (reference sequence). V lost 6 bases, J lost 1 base, and 4 bases lay in between. The CDR3 has 11 residues. CDR3: CASRSSYEQYF. CDR3 DNA: TGTGCCAGCAGATCATCCTACGAGCAGTACTTC.

The chain links TRBV12-3 or TRBV12-4 to TRBJ2-5; possibly TRBD2 for D (5 bases). The CDR3 is 13 amino acids. V lost 5 bases and J lost 7, with 14 bases in between. CDR3 nucleotide sequence: TGTGCCAGCAGTCCTGGGCTCGGGGTGACCCAGTACTTC. Translated, it gives CASSPGLGVTQYF.

This chain joins TRBV5-4 and TRBJ2-5, with D maybe TRBD2 (5 bases). From germline, CDR1 is SGHNT and CDR2 YYREEE (reference sequence). V lost 8 bases, J lost 2 bases, and 16 bases lay in between. CDR3 length: 14 residues. Here the CDR3 reads CASKEEPTQETQYF. In DNA, the CDR3 is TGTGCCAGTAAGGAGGAACCCACTCAAGAGACCCAGTACTTC.

This chain links TRBV24-1 with TRBJ2-7, with 7 bases that match TRBD1. The CDR3 runs to 17 residues. J lost 6 bases, V lost 1 base, and 14 bases had no gene match. CDR1 is KGHDR, CDR2 SFDVKD, per germline. CDR3 sequence: CATSDLLHRGQRVEQYV. CDR3 coding DNA: TGTGCCACCAGTGATTTACTCCACAGGGGCCAACGGGTCGAGCAGTACGTC.

The V and J genes are TRBV6-5 and TRBJ1-1, with TRBD1 matching over 9 bases. The CDR3 is 15 amino acids. Unmatched junction bases numbered 4, after V lost 0 bases and J lost 5 bases. CDR1 is MNHEY and CDR2 is SVGAGI in the germline V gene. This chain's CDR3 is CASSYSVQGATEAFF. The CDR3 region has the DNA TGTGCCAGCAGTTACTCGGTACAGGGGGCAACTGAAGCTTTCTTT.

V usage is TRBV5-8 and J usage is TRBJ1-4, with 8 bases fitting TRBD1. CDR3 length equals 14 residues. Germline V gene data show CDR1 as SGHTS and CDR2 as YDEGEE. Losses at the gene ends were 4 bases for V and 8 bases for J; bases not matched to a gene: 7. CDR3 sequence (DNA): TGTGCCAGCAGCCAAGGACAGGGATACGAAAAACTGTTTTTT. It is translated as CASSQGQGYEKLFF.

J is TRBJ1-3 and V is TRBV2, with D unclear. CDR3 size: 12 residues. Germline assignment: CDR1 SNHLY and CDR2 FYNNEI. The V end lost 9 bases, the J end lost 1 base, and 7 bases lay between the germline ends. CDR3 in amino acids: CARGESGNTIYF. In DNA, the CDR3 is TGTGCCAGGGGAGAGTCTGGAAACACCATATATTTT.